This T cell receptor (beta chain) was recorded in a study of T-cell reconstitution after alpha-beta-depleted transplantation in children. Germline assignment: CDR1 LNHNV and CDR2 YYDKDF (reference sequence). V shed 8 bases and J shed 0 bases, with 11 bases lying between them. The CDR3 runs to 14 residues. Unique molecular identifiers were built into the TCRbeta library. TCRdb analysed the PCR reads with MiXCR anew, one entry per CDR3 protein. The sample holds around 500,000 distinct CDR3 sequences, approximately 13% seen once. The chain has TRBV15 and TRBJ1-5; D is ambiguous. Sequences were derived from PBMCs from the stem cell graft donor, sampled from the stem cell graft. The receptor was derived from a human donor who donated a stem cell graft to a child with combined immunodeficiency. The CDR3 DNA is TGTGCCACCGGACGTTTAGATAGCAATCAGCCCCAGCATTTT. Its translation is CATGRLDSNQPQHF.